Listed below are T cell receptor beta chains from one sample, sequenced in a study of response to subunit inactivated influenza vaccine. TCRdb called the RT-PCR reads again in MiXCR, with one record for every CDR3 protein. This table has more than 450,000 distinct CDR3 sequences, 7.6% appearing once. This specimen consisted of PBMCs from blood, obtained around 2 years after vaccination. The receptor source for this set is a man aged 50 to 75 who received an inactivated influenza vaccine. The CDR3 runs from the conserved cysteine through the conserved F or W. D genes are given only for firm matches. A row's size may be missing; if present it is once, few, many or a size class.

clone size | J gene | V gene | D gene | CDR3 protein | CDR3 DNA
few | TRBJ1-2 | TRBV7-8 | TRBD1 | CASSPSRDRGGYGYTF | TGTGCCAGCAGCCCAAGCCGGGACAGGGGCGGCTATGGCTACACCTTC
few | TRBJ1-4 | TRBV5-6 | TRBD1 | CASSKWTGVTNEKLFF | TGTGCCAGCAGCAAATGGACAGGGGTAACTAATGAAAAACTGTTTTTT
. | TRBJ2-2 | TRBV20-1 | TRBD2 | CSARYSGVDTGELFF | TGCAGTGCTAGATATAGCGGGGTGGACACCGGGGAGCTGTTTTTT
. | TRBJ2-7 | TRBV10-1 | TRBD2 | CASAGLAGGEQYF | TGCGCCAGCGCGGGACTAGCGGGGGGCGAGCAGTACTTC
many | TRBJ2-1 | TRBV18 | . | CASSPDWAAYNEQFF | TGTGCCAGCTCACCCGACTGGGCCGCATATAATGAGCAGTTCTTC
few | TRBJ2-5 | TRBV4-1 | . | CASSQVGESETQYF | TGCGCCAGCAGCCAAGTTGGGGAGAGTGAGACCCAGTACTTC
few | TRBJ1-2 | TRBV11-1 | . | CASSETNRVAGRYTF | TGTGCCAGCAGCGAAACCAACAGGGTCGCCGGGCGCTACACCTTC
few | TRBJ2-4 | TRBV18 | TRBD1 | CASSRTGGEDIQYF | TGTGCCAGCTCGCGTACAGGGGGCGAAGACATTCAGTACTTC
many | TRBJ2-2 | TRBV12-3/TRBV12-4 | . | CASSFFIAGTGELFF | TGTGCCAGCAGTTTTTTCATAGCAGGCACCGGGGAGCTGTTTTTT
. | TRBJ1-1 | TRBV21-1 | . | CASSNRDRRNTEAFF | TGTGCCAGCAGCAACCGGGACAGGAGGAACACTGAAGCTTTCTTT
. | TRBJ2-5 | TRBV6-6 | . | CASSYWMQETQYF | TGTGCCAGCAGTTATTGGATGCAAGAGACCCAGTACTTC
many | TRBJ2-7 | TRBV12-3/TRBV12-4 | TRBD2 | CASSLGLAGLGYEQYF | TGTGCCAGCAGTTTGGGACTAGCGGGGTTAGGCTACGAGCAGTACTTC
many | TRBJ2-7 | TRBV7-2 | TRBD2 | CASGAGGFEQYF | TGTGCCTCGGGAGCGGGAGGCTTCGAGCAGTACTTC
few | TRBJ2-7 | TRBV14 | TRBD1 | CASSQVGQLYEQYF | TGTGCCAGCAGCCAAGTGGGACAGCTATATGAGCAGTACTTC
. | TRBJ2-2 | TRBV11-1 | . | CASSLAGGPIFGGELFF | TGTGCCAGCAGCTTAGCTGGGGGCCCTATCTTTGGCGGGGAGCTGTTTTTT
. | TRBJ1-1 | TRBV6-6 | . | CASSYVDTEAFF | TGTGCCAGCAGTTACGTGGACACTGAAGCTTTCTTT
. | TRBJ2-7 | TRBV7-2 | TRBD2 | CASSFAGGGLTYEQYF | TGTGCCAGCAGCTTTGCTGGGGGGGGACTGACCTACGAGCAGTACTTC
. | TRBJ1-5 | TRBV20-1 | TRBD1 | CSARGQGNQPQHF | TGCAGTGCTAGGGGACAGGGCAATCAGCCCCAGCATTTT
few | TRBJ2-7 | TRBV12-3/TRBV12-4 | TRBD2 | CASSLSGSASYEQYF | TGTGCCAGCAGTTTAAGCGGGAGCGCTTCTTACGAGCAGTACTTC
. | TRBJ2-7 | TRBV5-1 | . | CASSLAKGSYEQYF | TGCGCCAGCAGCTTGGCTAAGGGGTCCTACGAGCAGTACTTC
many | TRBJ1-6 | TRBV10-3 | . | CAISEGDNSPLHF | TGTGCCATCAGTGAGGGGGACAATTCACCCCTCCACTTT
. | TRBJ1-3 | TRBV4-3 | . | CASSLNSGPGNTIYF | TGCGCCAGCAGCCTAAATAGCGGTCCTGGAAACACCATATATTTT
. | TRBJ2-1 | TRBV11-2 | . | CASSLIFGHTSSYNEQFF | TGTGCCAGCAGCTTAATTTTCGGACACACGAGCTCCTACAATGAGCAGTTCTTC
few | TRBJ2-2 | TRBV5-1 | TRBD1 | CASSTGQGHTGELFF | TGCGCCAGCAGCACTGGACAGGGGCACACCGGGGAGCTGTTTTTT
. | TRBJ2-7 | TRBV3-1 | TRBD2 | CASSRGLGAYEQYF | TGTGCCAGCAGCCGGGGACTAGGGGCCTACGAGCAGTACTTC
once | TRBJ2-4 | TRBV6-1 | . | CASTKRINRVTAKNIQYF | TGTGCCAGCACCAAAAGAATTAACCGGGTTACAGCCAAAAACATTCAGTACTTC
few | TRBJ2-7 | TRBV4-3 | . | CASSRGPGYYEQYF | TGCGCCAGCAGCAGGGGCCCAGGGTACTACGAGCAGTACTTC
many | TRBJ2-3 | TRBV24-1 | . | CATSDLRRAGDRDTQYF | TGTGCCACCAGTGATTTGCGCCGGGCAGGGGATCGAGATACGCAGTATTTT
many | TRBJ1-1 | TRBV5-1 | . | CASSAQQGVNTEAFF | TGCGCCAGCAGCGCACAACAGGGAGTGAACACTGAAGCTTTCTTT
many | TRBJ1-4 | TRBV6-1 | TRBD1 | CASSKTGTGVLNFNEKLFF | TGTGCCAGCAGCAAGACTGGGACAGGGGTACTTAATTTTAATGAAAAACTGTTTTTT
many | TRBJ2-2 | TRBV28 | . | CASRPSHGELFF | TGTGCCAGCAGGCCAAGCCACGGGGAGCTGTTTTTT
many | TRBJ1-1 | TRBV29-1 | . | CSAKQAPPAEAFF | TGCAGCGCCAAACAAGCCCCCCCTGCTGAAGCTTTCTTT
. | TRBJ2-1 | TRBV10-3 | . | CAISEGVYNEQFF | TGTGCCATCTCCGAAGGAGTATACAATGAGCAGTTCTTC
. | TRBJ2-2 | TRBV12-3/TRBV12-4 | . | CASTGGVNTGELFF | TGTGCCAGCACCGGCGGGGTGAACACCGGGGAGCTGTTTTTT
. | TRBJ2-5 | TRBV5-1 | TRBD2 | CASSLVRASGSPSQETQYF | TGCGCCAGCAGCTTGGTGAGGGCTAGCGGGAGCCCTAGCCAAGAGACCCAGTACTTC